This T cell receptor (beta chain) was recovered during a study of cytomegalovirus exposure and HLA in healthy donors. Overall study context: A prior analysis found about 110 million unique TCR beta sequences from 150 million to 200 million T cells.

This clone was observed a handful of times. Its antigen is still unknown. General observations from the study: In a later analysis, an Asian-associated ancestry cluster reportedly showed fewer N-insertions than the roughly 700-donor mean.

This CDR3 has 15 residues. Trimming shortened V by 3 bases and J by 2 bases, and 12 bases separated the two germline ends. The germline V gene has CDR1 LGHNA and CDR2 YNFKEQ. PCR employed 60 Vbeta and 13 Jbeta primers. Assay: immunoSEQ multiplex PCR; the TCRdb copy retains only in-frame clones and omits some. The table has 95,000 to 150,000 clones, 70% to 80% seen once. The TCR was taken from a woman aged 45-59 years in good health and CMV-seropositive. This chain connects TRBV4-2 to TRBJ2-3; no clear D. Sequences were obtained from PBMCs. DNA for the CDR3: TGTGCCAGCAGCCAGTCGCACTACCCCACAGATACGCAGTATTTT. Amino acid sequence: CASSQSHYPTDTQYF.